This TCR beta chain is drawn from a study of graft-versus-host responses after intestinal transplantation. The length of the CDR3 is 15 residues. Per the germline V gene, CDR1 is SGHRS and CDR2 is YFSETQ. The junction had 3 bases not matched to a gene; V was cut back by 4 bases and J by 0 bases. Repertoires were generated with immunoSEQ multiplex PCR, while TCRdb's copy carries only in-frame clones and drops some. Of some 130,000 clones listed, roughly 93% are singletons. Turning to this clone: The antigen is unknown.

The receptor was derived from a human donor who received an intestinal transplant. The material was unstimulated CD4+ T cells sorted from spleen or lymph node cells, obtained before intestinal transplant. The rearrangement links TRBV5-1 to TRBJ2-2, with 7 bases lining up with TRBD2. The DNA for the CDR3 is TGCGCCAGCAGCAGGAGCGGGGCGAACACCGGGGAGCTGTTTTTT. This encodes CASSRSGANTGELFF.